This TCR beta chain was observed in a study of blood T cells in healthy people across ages. The use of a sample-barcoded 5' primer and a J-beta primer mix characterized a second PCR of roughly 6 to 11 cycles. Each sample provided no less than 2.5 million CDR3-containing paired-end reads. Using its own MiXCR run on the 5' RACE reads, TCRdb lists one record per CDR3 protein. In the table there are hundreds of thousands of distinct CDR3 sequences, 58% of which are singletons. This CDR3 comprises 12 residues. Germline lookup yields CDR1 MDHEN and CDR2 SYDVKM. This clonotype has just a few counts. All donors came from Russia, were Caucasian and healthy, and spanned ages about 6 to 95.

Sequencing input: blood. The rearrangement links TRBV28 to TRBJ2-4; tentative D call: TRBD2 (6 bases). The DNA end is a closer match to TRBJ2-7, so the J assignment may be wrong. The sequence was collected from a man aged 30 to 45 in good health. The CDR3 here is CASRPDGGEQYF. The CDR3 coding sequence is TGTGCCAGCAGGCCGGACGGGGGCGAGCAGTACTTC.